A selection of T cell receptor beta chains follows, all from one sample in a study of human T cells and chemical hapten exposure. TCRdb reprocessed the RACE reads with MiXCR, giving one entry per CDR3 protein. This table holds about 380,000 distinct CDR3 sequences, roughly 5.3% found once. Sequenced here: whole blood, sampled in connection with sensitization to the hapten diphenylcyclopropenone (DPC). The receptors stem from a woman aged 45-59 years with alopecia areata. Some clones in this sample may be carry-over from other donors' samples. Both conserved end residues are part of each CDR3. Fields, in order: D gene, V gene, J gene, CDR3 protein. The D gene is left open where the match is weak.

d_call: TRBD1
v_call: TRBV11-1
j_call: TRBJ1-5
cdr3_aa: CASSLRQGPEQPQHF

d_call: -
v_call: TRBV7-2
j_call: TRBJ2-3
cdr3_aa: CASSFKTELNTQYF

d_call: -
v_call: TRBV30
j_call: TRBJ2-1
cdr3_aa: CAWRPLNEQFF

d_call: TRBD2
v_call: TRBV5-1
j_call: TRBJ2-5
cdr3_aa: CASSLQTSGGETQYF

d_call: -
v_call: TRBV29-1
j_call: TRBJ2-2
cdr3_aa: CSVVLGPGELFF

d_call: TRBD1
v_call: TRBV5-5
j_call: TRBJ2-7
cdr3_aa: CASSLPRTGTYEQYF

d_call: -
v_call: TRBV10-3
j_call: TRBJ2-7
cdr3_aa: CAIGVGMHEQYF

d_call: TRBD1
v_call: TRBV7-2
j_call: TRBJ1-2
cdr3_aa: CASSLASGTGGGYTF

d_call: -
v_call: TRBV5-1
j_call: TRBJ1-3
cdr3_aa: CASSLEGLEDTIYF

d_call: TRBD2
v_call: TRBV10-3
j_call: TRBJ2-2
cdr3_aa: CAISAGENTGELFF

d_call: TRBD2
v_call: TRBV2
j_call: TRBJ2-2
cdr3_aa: CASRRGTSSNTGELFF